This T cell receptor beta chain was captured by sequencing in a study of molecular identifiers for immune sequencing clone quantification. In its sample, this clonotype was seen many times. The CDR3 covers 14 residues. The V end lost 4 bases, the J end lost 3 bases, and 13 bases lay between the germline ends. Per the germline V gene, CDR1 is MGHRA and CDR2 is YSYEKL. It was with previously described methods and listed TCR primers that bulk TCR libraries were made. A single record per CDR3 protein comes from TCRdb applying MiXCR to the PCR reads. The data hold over 300,000 distinct CDR3 sequences, with about 23% observed a single time.

This TCR was sampled from a human donor in good health. Some libraries in this study had Jurkat cell RNA spiked in. Sequenced: naive CD8+ T cells from blood, with Jurkat cell RNA spiked in. The subset is: FACS-sorted CD8+CD4-CCR7+CD45RA+ naive T cells. V is TRBV4-1 and J is TRBJ2-7; D is ambiguous. The CDR3 region is CASSRDDTRYEQYF. The CDR3 DNA reads TGCGCCAGCAGCCGAGATGACACCCGCTACGAGCAGTACTTC.